This TCR beta chain emerged from a study of T cell changes during pregnancy in multiple sclerosis (dated by TCRdb to the late 2010s). For context, the study as a whole: The study looked at changes in the T cell repertoire across pregnancy in women with multiple sclerosis.

Trimming at the junction amounts to 2 bases on V and 3 bases on J, and the germline ends lie 14 bases apart. As encoded in the germline V gene, CDR1 is ENHRY while CDR2 is SYGVKD. Spanning cysteine to phenylalanine, the CDR3 consists of 16 amino acids. Only CDR3 DNA remains: 48 bases, in frame from the first base. The library was obtained by the immunoSEQ multiplex PCR assay. What TCRdb holds here is the immuneACCESS table cut down to in-frame rearrangements. Part of the clones is not present; checked against another copy, under half of the missing clones reflect an unresolved V gene, and the others are unexplained. Counted in this sample were about 44,000 clones; 80% to 95% of them appeared once. The ten largest clones capture roughly 0.7% of the sample. In the case of this clone: The antigen it recognizes is unknown. The record has no base qualities; no much larger clone is one base away.

The TCR was taken from a female donor with multiple sclerosis, enrolled in a pregnancy study. Specimen: CD4+ T cells from peripheral blood mononuclear cells, collected before pregnancy. The V and J segments used are TRBV10-3 and TRBJ2-1; tentative D gene TRBD2, with 7 bases matching. The bases are TGTGCCATCAGTGAGGGGGGGGAAGGGGGCTACAATGAGCAGTTCTTC. The translation is CAISEGGEGGYNEQFF.